This entry is about one T cell receptor (beta chain). Its antigen remains unidentified. This entry comes from a study of OX40 agonist ivuxolimab in advanced cancers. About the study: Dose-escalation patients had hepatocellular carcinoma, melanoma, renal cell or head and neck cancer. General study findings and limits: Undetermined was the antigen specificity of the expanded peripheral T cells. Some nonresponders additionally presented with little normalized T-cell clonal expansion.

Sequencing used immunoSEQ multiplex PCR; TCRdb keeps in-frame clones, though not all of them. The profile shows 25,000 to 35,000 clones, about four fifths of them singletons. Sequenced material: CD4+ or CD8+ T cells sorted from blood, taken in a trial of the OX40 agonist ivuxolimab. The clonotype comes from an adult with an advanced solid tumor such as melanoma, head and neck, liver or kidney cancer.

CDR3 sequence: CASSVEGVNEAFF. The CDR3 DNA reads as TGTGCCAGCAGCGTAGAAGGGGTTAATGAAGCTTTCTTT. The rearrangement links TRBV9 to TRBJ1-1; TRBD1 might be the D (5 bases). The CDR3 contains 13 residues. Trimming left V 0 bases short and J 7 bases short, with 10 bases between. CDR1 SGDLS and CDR2 YYNGEE come from the germline V gene.